Below are 30 T cell receptor beta chains sequenced from a single sample in a study of HIV-infected patients and healthy controls. Follow-up blood was drawn about 14 weeks, roughly three months, after antiretroviral therapy began. No cell fractionation was done, so the repertoire covers all unsorted peripheral blood T cells. cDNA was made from about 500 ng RNA using alpha and beta constant primers. Separate chain-specific third strand synthesis with multiplexing indices produced the alpha and beta libraries. TCRdb re-analysed the 5' RACE reads in MiXCR, keeping a single row per CDR3 protein. The sample contains more than 15,000 distinct CDR3 sequences, 8.5% to 9% of which appear only once. The starting material was blood, obtained during antiretroviral therapy. These receptors originate from an adult with HIV infection.

This clonotype was counted many times. The chain employs TRBV18 and TRBJ2-5; D is ambiguous. The germline gives CDR1 KGHSH, CDR2 LQKENI. The CDR3 extends over 14 amino acids. V lost 0 bases and J 5 bases, leaving 10 bases between the germline ends. The CDR3 here is CASSPPPPKETQYF. CDR3 DNA sequence: TGTGCCAGCTCACCACCGCCCCCAAAGGAGACCCAGTACTTC. Based on the CDR3 plus reference TRBV18 and TRBJ2-5, the full variable domain is NAGVMQNPRHLVRRRGQEARLRCSPMKGHSHVYWYRQLPEEGLKFMVYLQKENIIDESGMPKERFSAEFPKEGPSILRIQQVVRGDSAAYFCASSPPPPKETQYFGPGTRLLVL.

This clonotype was seen many times. This sequence joins TRBV10-2 and TRBJ2-1; D not resolved. V was clipped by 3 bases and J by 6 bases, with 3 bases between them. Per germline, CDR1 WSHSY and CDR2 SAAADI. The CDR3 has 11 residues. Here the CDR3 DNA reads TGCGCCAGCAGTGATATCAATGAGCAGTTCTTC. This sequence encodes CASSDINEQFF.

This chain uses TRBV5-6 with TRBJ2-7, with a tentative D call TRBD2 (6 bases). Trimming cost V 0 bases and J 7 bases, with 17 bases left between them. Germline V CDR1 and CDR2: SGHDT, YYEEEE. The CDR3 is made up of 15 amino acids. DNA of the CDR3: TGTGCCAGCAGCTTGGCCGGACGGGAGACGGGTGAGCAGTACTTC. This codes for CASSLAGRETGEQYF.

This clonotype has at least ten counts. The chain couples TRBV5-1 to TRBJ2-5, with a tentative D call TRBD2 (5 bases). The CDR3 is 16 amino acids. Germline CDR1 SGHRS, CDR2 YFSETQ. V was clipped by 2 bases and J by 4 bases, with 18 bases between them. CDR3 sequence reads: CASSLPRFGGGETQYF. In DNA form, the CDR3 reads TGCGCCAGCAGCTTACCGAGGTTCGGAGGCGGAGAGACCCAGTACTTC. Looking up the rest from reference TRBV5-1 and TRBJ2-5 gives the full variable domain: KAGVTQTPRYLIKTRGQQVTLSCSPISGHRSVSWYQQTPGQGLQFLFEYFSETQRNKGNFPGRFSGRQFSNSRSEMNVSTLELGDSALYLCASSLPRFGGGETQYFGPGTRLLVL.

This clonotype has only a few counts. The genes are TRBV27 and TRBJ2-7, with 11 bases matching TRBD2. The CDR3 extends over 14 amino acids. Germline values: CDR1 MNHEY, CDR2 SMNVEV (reference sequence). J lost 3 bases, V lost 2 bases, and 0 bases had no gene match. CDR3 sequence (DNA): TGTGCCAGCAGTTTAACTAGCGGGAGCTACGAGCAGTACTTC. Amino acids: CASSLTSGSYEQYF.

The sample holds a few counts of this clonotype. V gene TRBV4-1 combines with J gene TRBJ1-2, with unresolved D. Trimming took 0 bases from V and 7 from J, leaving 12 bases between them. The CDR3 runs 14 residues. From germline, CDR1 is MGHRA and CDR2 YSYEKL. The CDR3 loop reads CASSQDLPGSGYTF. CDR3 coding DNA: TGCGCCAGCAGCCAAGATCTGCCCGGGAGTGGCTACACCTTC.

This clonotype was seen repeatedly, ten times or more. The chain has TRBV6-6 and TRBJ1-4; tentative D call: TRBD1 (5 bases). This CDR3 contains 13 residues. V lost 6 bases, J lost 5 bases, and 10 bases lay in between. Germline loops: CDR1 MNHNY, CDR2 SVGAGI (reference sequence). CDR3 sequence: CASSRGLNEKLFF. As DNA, the CDR3 is TGTGCCAGCAGCCGGGGCCTAAATGAAAAACTGTTTTTT.

This clonotype appeared many times. This sequence joins TRBV20-1 and TRBJ1-1; a weak D match, TRBD1 (5 bases). The CDR3 length is 13 residues. V was pared by 6 bases and J by 0 bases, with 11 bases between. CDR1 is DFQATT and CDR2 is SNEGSKA in the germline V gene (reference sequence). CDR3 nucleotide sequence: TGCAGTGCCCCGGGGACGGTGAACACTGAAGCTTTCTTT. Protein sequence: CSAPGTVNTEAFF.

There are many counts of this clonotype. This chain connects TRBV7-3 to TRBJ2-3; TRBD2 matches at 9 bases. The ends lost 1 base at V and 2 bases at J; junction bases unmatched: 4. The CDR3 spans 16 residues. The germline CDR1 and CDR2 sequences are SGHTA and FQGTGA. The CDR3 DNA sequence: TGTGCCAGCAGCTTAATGCCTAGCGGGAACACAGATACGCAGTATTTT. Amino acids: CASSLMPSGNTDTQYF.

In this sample, this clonotype turned up many times. The chain carries TRBV5-1 and TRBJ2-3; either TRBD1 or TRBD2 may supply D (5 bases each). CDR3 length equals 15 residues. The V gene lost 3 bases and the J gene lost 2 bases, with 13 bases spanning the gap. Per the germline V gene, CDR1 is SGHRS and CDR2 is YFSETQ. CDR3 sequence (DNA): TGCGCCAGCAGCTACGGGACGGCTGACACAGATACGCAGTATTTT. It translates to CASSYGTADTDTQYF.

This clonotype occurred once. This sequence joins TRBV15 and TRBJ2-3, with D maybe TRBD2 (5 bases). Germline CDR1 LNHNV, CDR2 YYDKDF (reference sequence). The CDR3 loop spans 16 amino acids. Trimming removed 3 bases at V and 4 bases at J, with 17 bases between. The CDR3 loop reads CATSRGPDSSPDTQYF. The CDR3 DNA reads TGTGCCACCAGCAGGGGTCCGGACTCTTCCCCAGATACGCAGTATTTT.

Ten or more counts support this clonotype. The V and J genes are TRBV6-6 and TRBJ2-5; possibly TRBD1 for D (6 bases). Trimming pared 9 bases from V and 1 base from J, leaving 12 bases between. Per germline, CDR1 MNHNY and CDR2 SVGAGI (reference sequence). There are 13 residues in the CDR3. Here the CDR3 DNA reads TGTGCCAGTTGTACAGGGTCCCAAGAGACCCAGTACTTC. It specifies CASCTGSQETQYF.

Comments on this clonotype: A read error may explain this, as a much larger clone is one base away. The chain combines TRBV15 with TRBJ1-5; TRBD1 is a possible D gene (5 bases). CDR1 and CDR2 from the germline V gene are LNHNV and YYDKDF (reference sequence). This CDR3 spans 14 amino acids. This CDR3 reads CVTSRGGEVQPQHF. The CDR3 DNA reads TGTGTCACCAGCAGAGGAGGGGAGGTGCAGCCCCAGCATTTT.

This clonotype was picked up many times. This chain links TRBV28 with TRBJ2-2, with 11 bases aligning to TRBD1. This CDR3 is built from 17 residues. The V gene's germline CDR1 is MDHEN and CDR2 SYDVKM. V trimming: 5 bases; J trimming: 5 bases; junction bases outside the gene matches: 10. CDR3 bases: TGTGCCAGCAGTATGCCCCCGGGACAGGGGGTTACCGGGGAGCTGTTTTTT. It codes for CASSMPPGQGVTGELFF.

This clonotype was picked up many times. CDR3 DNA: TGTGCCAGCAGCCTCTCTGGAAACACCATATATTTT. This codes for CASSLSGNTIYF. The chain recombines TRBV7-2 with TRBJ1-3; no clear D. The CDR3 totals 12 residues. Trimming pared 5 bases from V and 0 bases from J, leaving 2 bases between. The germline CDR1 and CDR2 sequences are SGHTA and FQGNSA.

There are many counts of this clonotype. The chain joins TRBV12-3 or TRBV12-4 to TRBJ2-5; 8 nucleotides match TRBD1. With 6 bases clipped from V and 1 base from J, the junction kept 7 bases outside the gene matches. CDR3 size: 15 residues. The CDR3 nucleotides are TGTGCCAGCAGCAGCCATGACAGGGGCCAAGAGACCCAGTACTTC. As protein: CASSSHDRGQETQYF.

Many counts were recorded for this clonotype. The chain employs TRBV5-5 and TRBJ2-3, with D perhaps matching TRBD2 (6 bases). The length of the CDR3 is 15 residues. Germline V lookup: CDR1 SGHKS, CDR2 YYEKEE (reference sequence). V was cut by 0 bases and J by 4 bases, with 12 bases left in between. The chain's CDR3 is CASSLVSGVADTQYF. CDR3 nucleotides: TGTGCCAGCAGCTTGGTATCGGGGGTGGCAGATACGCAGTATTTT.

This clonotype has ten or more counts. V gene TRBV25-1 combines with J gene TRBJ2-1; D perhaps matches TRBD1 (6 bases). V lost 10 bases and J lost 8, with 12 bases in between. Germline CDR1 and CDR2: MGHDK and SYGVNS. The CDR3 totals 11 residues. CDR3 bases: TGTGCCACTACAGGGTTCTATGAGCAGTTCTTC. Amino acid sequence: CATTGFYEQFF.

This chain joins TRBV3-1 and TRBJ1-3; D unclear. V lost 0 bases to trimming and J lost 1 base, with 1 base between them. This CDR3 spans 13 amino acids. The V gene's germline CDR1 is LGHDT and CDR2 YNNKEL (reference sequence). CDR3 sequence reads: CASSQESGNTIYF. CDR3 sequence (DNA): TGTGCCAGCAGCCAAGAATCTGGAAACACCATATATTTT.

V gene TRBV28 combines with J gene TRBJ2-2; D might be TRBD1 (5 bases). V shed 3 bases and J shed 6 bases, with 11 bases lying between them. The CDR3 loop spans 14 amino acids. Germline loops: CDR1 MDHEN, CDR2 SYDVKM. The CDR3 sequence: CASSLPRVAGELFF. Here the CDR3 DNA reads TGTGCCAGCAGTTTGCCCAGGGTCGCCGGGGAGCTGTTTTTT. Full variable domain (missing parts from reference TRBV28 and TRBJ2-2): DVKVTQSSRYLVKRTGEKVFLECVQDMDHENMFWYRQDPGLGLRLIYFSYDVKMKEKGDIPEGYSVSREKKERFSLILESASTNQTSMYLCASSLPRVAGELFFGEGSRLTVL.

This clonotype was recorded many times. The chain has TRBV27 and TRBJ2-1; D call uncertain. This CDR3 has 15 residues. V lost 6 bases and J 0 bases, leaving 12 bases between the germline ends. Germline V gene lookup returns CDR1 MNHEY and CDR2 SMNVEV (reference sequence). The CDR3 loop reads CASSHTSSSYNEQFF. The CDR3 region has the DNA TGTGCCAGCAGCCACACCTCTAGCTCCTACAATGAGCAGTTCTTC.

This clonotype has at least ten counts. The chain carries TRBV6-5 and TRBJ1-3; weak D call: TRBD1 (6 bases). The CDR3 is 14 amino acids. The germline gives CDR1 MNHEY, CDR2 SVGAGI. The V end was cut by 6 bases, the J end by 2 bases, with 11 bases between. CDR3 DNA: TGTGCCAGCAGCTCCACAGGGCCTGGAAACACCATATATTTT. This gives the protein CASSSTGPGNTIYF.

There are many counts of this clonotype. The V gene is TRBV24-1, the J gene TRBJ2-3, with D hard to call. The CDR3 loop spans 15 amino acids. V lost 1 base and J lost 4, with 11 bases in between. The V gene's germline CDR1 is KGHDR and CDR2 SFDVKD. The DNA for the CDR3 is TGTGCCACCAGTGATTTTGAGAATAGCCCAGATACGCAGTATTTT. Amino acid sequence: CATSDFENSPDTQYF.

The V gene is TRBV7-3, the J gene TRBJ2-5; 7 nucleotides line up with TRBD1. J gave up 5 bases and V 3 bases, and 6 bases lay outside the gene matches. Per germline, CDR1 SGHTA and CDR2 FQGTGA. The CDR3 totals 14 residues. Here the CDR3 reads CASSLTGMVETQYF. Here the CDR3 DNA reads TGTGCCAGCAGCTTGACAGGGATGGTGGAGACCCAGTACTTC.

This clonotype was observed at least ten times. The chain recombines TRBV25-1 with TRBJ1-1, with D perhaps matching TRBD1 (5 bases). The V gene lost 1 base and the J gene lost 6 bases, with 6 bases spanning the gap. The CDR3 length is 12 residues. Germline assignment: CDR1 MGHDK and CDR2 SYGVNS. CDR3 amino acids: CASSEWGAEAFF. The CDR3 DNA sequence: TGTGCCAGCAGTGAATGGGGGGCTGAAGCTTTCTTT.

Ten or more counts support this clonotype. This chain joins TRBV7-9 and TRBJ1-2; D gene uncertain. This CDR3 is 14 amino acids long. Deletions cut 2 bases from V and 0 bases from J, with 7 bases between. The germline gives CDR1 SEHNR, CDR2 FQNEAQ (reference sequence). This CDR3 is CASSLSEANYGYTF. The CDR3 bases are TGTGCCAGCAGCTTATCAGAGGCTAACTATGGCTACACCTTC.

The sample holds many counts of this clonotype. This sequence joins TRBV6-1 and TRBJ2-3, with D unresolved. Trimming removed 4 bases at V and 1 base at J, with 9 bases between. The germline CDR1 and CDR2 sequences are MNHNS and SASEGT. The CDR3 covers 14 residues. The CDR3 region has the DNA TGTGCCAGCAGTGTCGCTCTCGGCACAGATACGCAGTATTTT. This codes for CASSVALGTDTQYF.

This clonotype was counted ten times or more. The chain is built from TRBV6-5 and TRBJ2-3; D gene unclear. The CDR3 runs to 13 residues. V gave up 0 bases and J gave up 4 bases, with 5 bases separating them. The germline CDR1 and CDR2 sequences are MNHEY and SVGAGI. The chain's CDR3 is CASSYSMADTQYF. In nucleotides, the CDR3 is TGTGCCAGCAGTTACTCGATGGCAGATACGCAGTATTTT.

This clonotype was detected many times. The chain uses TRBV19 and TRBJ2-1; 7 nucleotides align to TRBD2. This CDR3 has 13 residues. V was clipped by 3 bases and J by 6 bases; unmatched bases: 2. CDR1 and CDR2 (germline): LNHDA, SQIVND (reference sequence). The CDR3 loop is CASSIREGNEQFF. CDR3 sequence (DNA): TGTGCCAGTAGTATCAGGGAGGGCAATGAGCAGTTCTTC.

This clonotype was observed at least ten times. The chain uses TRBV27 and TRBJ2-1; tentatively, D is TRBD2 (6 bases). The germline V gene encodes CDR1 MNHEY and CDR2 SMNVEV (reference sequence). V shed 2 bases and J shed 8 bases, with 22 bases lying between them. This CDR3 is built from 17 residues. CDR3 in amino acids: CASSLASGWRASHEQFF. The CDR3 region has the DNA TGTGCCAGCAGTTTAGCGTCCGGTTGGAGGGCCTCTCATGAGCAGTTCTTC.